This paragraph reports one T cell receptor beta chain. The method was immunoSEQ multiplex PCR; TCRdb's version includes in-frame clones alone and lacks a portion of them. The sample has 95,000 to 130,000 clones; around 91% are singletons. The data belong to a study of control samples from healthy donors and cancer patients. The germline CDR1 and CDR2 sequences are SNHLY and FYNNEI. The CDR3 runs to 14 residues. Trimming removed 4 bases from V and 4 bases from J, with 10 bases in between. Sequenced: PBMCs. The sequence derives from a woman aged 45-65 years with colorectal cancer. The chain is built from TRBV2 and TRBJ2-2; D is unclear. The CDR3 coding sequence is TGTGCCAGCAGTGGAGCAGCCAGCACCGGGGAGCTGTTTTTT. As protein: CASSGAASTGELFF.